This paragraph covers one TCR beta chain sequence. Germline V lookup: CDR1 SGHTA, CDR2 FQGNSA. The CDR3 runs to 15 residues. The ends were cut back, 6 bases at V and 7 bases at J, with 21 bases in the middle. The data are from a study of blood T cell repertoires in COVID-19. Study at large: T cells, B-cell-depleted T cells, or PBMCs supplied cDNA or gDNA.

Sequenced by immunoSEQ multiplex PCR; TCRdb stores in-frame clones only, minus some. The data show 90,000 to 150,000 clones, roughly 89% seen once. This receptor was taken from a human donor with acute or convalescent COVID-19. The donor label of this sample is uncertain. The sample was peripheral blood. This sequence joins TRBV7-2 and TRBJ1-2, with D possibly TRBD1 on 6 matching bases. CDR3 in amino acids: CASSDRDPAQGGYTF. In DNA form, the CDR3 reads TGTGCCAGCAGTGACCGAGACCCCGCACAGGGTGGCTACACCTTC.